Listed below are T cell receptor beta chains from one sample, sequenced in a study of Graves' ophthalmopathy and Graves' hyperthyroidism. One entry per CDR3 protein results from TCRdb running MiXCR on the multiplex PCR reads. The sample holds 400,000 to 450,000 distinct CDR3 sequences, 21% seen once. Sequenced sample: peripheral blood. Every receptor here comes from a woman in her late teens or twenties with stable Graves' hyperthyroidism. Each CDR3 is given with its conserved first and last residue. Some rows have no size entry. The others give once, few or many, or a class for an expanded clone.

v_call	clone_size	cdr3_length	j_call	cdr3_aa
TRBV9	-	17	TRBJ2-2	CASSVQREGNEGGELFF
TRBV6-2/TRBV6-3	few	14	TRBJ2-7	CASSRRQGLNEQYF
TRBV28	-	13	TRBJ1-1	CASSWASNTEAFF
TRBV6-1	many	18	TRBJ2-7	CASSDNPPSDMGFYEQYF
TRBV28	-	17	TRBJ2-6	CASTKDRGPPGANVLTF
TRBV11-2	many	11	TRBJ1-1	CASSLESSAFF
TRBV14	many	18	TRBJ2-7	CASSQVNGFGQGASEQYF
TRBV2	many	13	TRBJ1-2	CASRKQGWYGYTF
TRBV5-1	many	15	TRBJ2-7	CASSFTGQGNYEQYF
TRBV28	-	14	TRBJ1-2	CASRAGTGVRGYTF
TRBV25-1	many	14	TRBJ1-1	CASSDWTLNTEAFF
TRBV9	many	14	TRBJ1-2	CASSVGSLNYGYTF
TRBV5-5	many	14	TRBJ2-5	CASSLEVSQETQYF
TRBV2	-	12	TRBJ2-7	CASSELAYEQYF
TRBV12-3/TRBV12-4	-	13	TRBJ1-5	CASSITAKQPQHF
TRBV5-1	few	17	TRBJ2-3	CASSAGLAGFGTDTQYF
TRBV30	-	14	TRBJ1-1	CAWQWTVGNTEASF
TRBV24-1	many	15	TRBJ2-2	CATSDKGFGTGELFF
TRBV7-2	many	15	TRBJ2-2	CASSLDGVYTGELFF
TRBV5-1	-	13	TRBJ2-7	CASSSTIRDEQYF
TRBV28	-	15	TRBJ1-1	CASTEQGATNTEAFF
TRBV12-3/TRBV12-4	many	14	TRBJ1-2	CASSLGTGGLGYTF
TRBV6-1	-	15	TRBJ1-1	CASRDPSAGDTEAFF
TRBV3-1	-	12	TRBJ1-1	CASSRGQSGAFF
TRBV4-1	many	15	TRBJ2-7	CASSQHIRDYYEQYF
TRBV24-1	many	14	TRBJ2-2	CATSEGLAAGELFF
TRBV10-1	many	13	TRBJ2-2	CASSRDHTGELFF
TRBV7-9	many	15	TRBJ1-2	CASSLGGSANYGYTF
TRBV13	many	15	TRBJ2-7	CASSLRTNSVYEQYF
TRBV6-2/TRBV6-3	many	10	TRBJ1-1	CASRDREAFF
TRBV12-3/TRBV12-4	many	11	TRBJ1-5	CASSPGRGLDF
TRBV9	many	15	TRBJ1-1	CASSVGQVMNTEAFF
TRBV19	-	18	TRBJ2-2	CASSIGFKRRINTGELFF
TRBV6-6	many	14	TRBJ1-5	CASSKRGVGQPQHF
TRBV9	few	15	TRBJ2-3	CASSASGLSTDTQYF